This TCR beta chain emerged from a study of a mutant IDH1 vaccine in newly diagnosed glioma. Overall study context: A roughly 60% male, 37.5% female split and a mean age of about 43 years characterized treated patients. Overall study findings and caveats: Pseudoprogression showed no apparent link to changes in top peripheral T cell clonotypes.

Profiling relied on immunoSEQ multiplex PCR, and the TCRdb table lists in-frame clones only, not all of them. The sample has about 54,000 clones, approximately 80% seen once. A note on this clone: Antigen unknown.

CDR3 length: 16 amino acids. The V end lost 1 base, the J end lost 4 bases, and 14 bases lay between the germline ends. Germline V gene sequence: CDR1 LNHNV, CDR2 YYDKDF (reference sequence). Time point indicated: week 35, safety follow-up. Vaccination used 300 ug of mutant IDH1 20-mer peptide per dose, with topical imiquimod. All eight of the vaccinations patients received fell in weeks 1, 3, 5, 7, 11, 15, 19 and 23. V usage is TRBV15 and J usage is TRBJ1-3; D is undetermined. Sample: PBMCs, taken from a glioma patient whose treatment included an IDH1 peptide vaccine. The TCR comes from a young woman with glioma. Here the CDR3 DNA reads TGTGCCACCAGCAGAGTTCCGGGGTCGGGAGGAAACACCATATATTTT. Its translation: CATSRVPGSGGNTIYF. Full variable domain (rest looked up from reference TRBV15 and TRBJ1-3): DAMVIQNPRYQVTQFGKPVTLSCSQTLNHNVMYWYQQKSSQAPKLLFHYYDKDFNNEADTPDNFQSRRPNTSFCFLDIRSPGLGDTAMYLCATSRVPGSGGNTIYFGEGSWLTVV.